This entry concerns a single TCR beta chain. The antigen remains unidentified. This entry is derived from a study of identical twins. Study-wide results and caveats: Compared with models, monozygotic twins showed more out-of-frame TCR alpha sharing. Cross-sectional statistics underpinned the conclusions; the same donors were not followed.

No donor was unhealthy or non-Caucasian. CDR3 length: 15 residues. Germline V CDR1 and CDR2: ENHRY, SYGVKD. V was trimmed by 3 bases and J by 4 bases, leaving 15 bases between them. Template switching, a step in the protocol, added a universal primer site, and cDNA carried unique molecular identifiers. TCRdb analysed the 5' RACE reads with MiXCR anew, one entry per CDR3 protein. Of roughly 290,000 distinct CDR3 sequences in the sample, roughly 10% are singletons; the top ten hold 6% to 8.5%. These same records also appear under a second study, on yellow fever vaccine responses in identical twins.

This clonotype originated in a woman younger than 35 in good health. The sequencing sample was made of CD8+ T cells sorted from blood. The chain uses TRBV10-3 and TRBJ1-2; D is undetermined. CDR3 in amino acids: CAISDPQHRVYGYTF. In nucleotides, the CDR3 is TGTGCCATCAGTGATCCCCAGCATCGTGTCTATGGCTACACCTTC.